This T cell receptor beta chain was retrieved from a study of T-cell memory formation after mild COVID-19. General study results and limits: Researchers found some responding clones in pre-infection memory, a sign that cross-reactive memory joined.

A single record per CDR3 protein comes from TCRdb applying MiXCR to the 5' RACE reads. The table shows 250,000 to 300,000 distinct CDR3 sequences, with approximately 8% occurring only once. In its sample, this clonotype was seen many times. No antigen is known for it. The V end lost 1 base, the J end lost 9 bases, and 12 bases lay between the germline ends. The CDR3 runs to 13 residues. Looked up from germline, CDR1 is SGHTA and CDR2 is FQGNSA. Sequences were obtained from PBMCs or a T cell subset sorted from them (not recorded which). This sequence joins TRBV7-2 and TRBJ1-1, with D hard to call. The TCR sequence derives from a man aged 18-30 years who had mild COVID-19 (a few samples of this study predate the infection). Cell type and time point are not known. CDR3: CASSLVGNPKAFF. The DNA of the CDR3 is TGTGCCAGCAGCTTAGTGGGGAATCCTAAAGCTTTCTTT.